This T cell receptor (beta chain) was sequenced for a study of blood T cell repertoires in COVID-19 (dated by TCRdb to the early 2020s). For the study in its entirety: Samples from collaborators originated in the United States, Italy and Spain and spanned both the acute and convalescent phases of COVID-19. Subjects who had been exposed to COVID-19, were actively infected with it, or had recovered from it provided the deeply sampled blood TCRbeta repertoires that made up the dataset. The repertoires were released in a freely available public database meant as a resource for research on the immune response to SARS-CoV-2. The material from the prospective study consisted of cDNA or gDNA derived from T cells, B-cell-depleted T cells, or PBMCs. The samples were drawn from two sources: the first 160 participants of the ongoing ImmuneRACE study, and 1,254 subjects contributed by 6 global collaborators. Where available, HLA class I and class II types were taken from metadata supplied by the sample provider and were not determined by assay-based typing. A de-identified subject ID, COVID-19 status, age in years and sex were almost always included in the sample metadata.

Beyond this particular receptor, the publication reports: Clinical and demographic metadata were provided uncurated, with the amount varying by source and participant.

A remark on this clone: Its antigen is not yet known. Per-base quality was not reported, and no clone a single base away is much larger than it.

TCRbeta CDR3 regions were amplified from genomic DNA using the immunoSEQ Assay, a bias-controlled multiplex PCR. Processing in the source paper ran as follows. Within the assay, amplification of reference gene primers was used to estimate how many nucleated cells each sample contained. To quantify the absolute abundance of each unique TCRbeta CDR3 rearrangement, sequence reads were collapsed and filtered. Productive Simpson clonality was computed per sample as the square root of Simpson's diversity index over productive rearrangements. The clones in this table, taken by TCRdb from immuneACCESS, are in-frame only. Not every clone is retained; where verified, under half of the shortfall comes from an unresolved V gene, and the cause of the rest is unknown. Clone size and V and J calls were adopted from that table, with D and trimming inferred from the DNA. Across this sample there are around 310,000 clones, with over 75% seen only once. The biggest ten clones account for less than 6.5% of the sample.

V drops 3 bases and J drops 1 base, leaving 15 bases in between. From cysteine to phenylalanine, the CDR3 is 16 amino acids long. Left in the record is the CDR3 DNA by itself, 48 bases read in frame from the first base. CDR1 LGHNA and CDR2 YNFKEQ were looked up in the germline V gene. Participants in the prospective study were aged roughly 18 to 100 years, lived in 20 to 30 United States geographic areas, and enrolled through a virtual design. To assign participants to cohorts, the prospective study relied on clinical history that participants themselves reported in a screening survey and a study questionnaire. For ImmuneRACE Cohort 3, a participant was defined as recovered based on two consecutive negative NP/OP PCR tests, clearance by a healthcare professional, or resolution of symptoms. In the prospective study, mobile phlebotomists collected whole blood, serum and a nasopharyngeal or oropharyngeal swab from each participant. Participants in the prospective study had the option to provide additional blood draws and questionnaires over an approximately 2-month period. Before DNA extraction, prospective study blood samples were shipped either frozen or at room temperature.

The chain links TRBV4-2 with TRBJ1-1; TRBD1 is a weak D gene call, 5 bases matching. This clonotype originated in a man in his thirties or forties who had recovered from COVID-19. The source material was PBMCs or T cells enriched from blood (not recorded which). Here the CDR3 is given as CASSHAPAGRNTEAFF. The sequenced DNA: TGTGCCAGCAGCCACGCCCCGGCGGGGCGGAACACTGAAGCTTTCTTT.